A single sample is the source of the 24 T cell receptor beta chains below, sequenced in a study of T cell changes during pregnancy in multiple sclerosis. Data came from immunoSEQ multiplex PCR; TCRdb stores just in-frame clones and leaves some out. The table records around 21,000 clones, around 90% of them present only once. This specimen consisted of CD8+ T cells from peripheral blood mononuclear cells, obtained in the third trimester of pregnancy. These receptors all stem from a female donor in good health, enrolled as a control in a pregnancy study.

The rearrangement uses TRBV5-1 and TRBJ2-3, with D maybe TRBD1 (7 bases). V was shortened by 4 bases and J by 0 bases, with 21 bases between the two germline ends. The CDR3 has 18 residues. Per the germline V gene, CDR1 is SGHRS and CDR2 is YFSETQ. Here the CDR3 reads CASSLESQTGTSTDTQYF. In DNA, the CDR3 is TGCGCCAGCAGCCTCGAATCGCAGACAGGGACTAGCACAGATACGCAGTATTTT.

This rearrangement joins TRBV6-4 to TRBJ2-5; D is uncertain. Trimming pared 4 bases from V and 4 bases from J, leaving 4 bases between. CDR1 and CDR2 from the germline V gene are MRHNA and SNTAGT. The CDR3 contains 11 residues. CDR3 sequence reads: CASSAGETQYF. CDR3 nucleotides: TGTGCCAGCAGTGCGGGAGAGACCCAGTACTTC.

The chain recombines TRBV5-1 with TRBJ2-3, with D possibly TRBD1 on 5 matching bases. The CDR3 is 13 residues long. Trimming removed 6 bases at V and 3 bases at J, with 11 bases between. The germline V gene encodes CDR1 SGHRS and CDR2 YFSETQ. The CDR3 is CASTGTGTDTQYF. CDR3 DNA sequence: TGCGCCAGCACGGGCACAGGTACAGATACGCAGTATTTT.

V gene TRBV11-2 combines with J gene TRBJ1-1, with 7 bases identical to TRBD1. Trimming took 4 bases from V and 8 from J; bases not matched to a gene: 7. This CDR3 spans 13 amino acids. CDR1 is SGHAT and CDR2 is FQNNGV in the germline V gene. The CDR3 sequence is CASSWDGTDEAFF. CDR3 DNA: TGTGCCAGCAGCTGGGATGGGACAGACGAAGCTTTCTTT.

The J gene is TRBJ2-1, the V gene TRBV29-1; 10 bases match TRBD2. The CDR3 sequence is 18 residues long. J gave up 5 bases and V 3 bases, and 16 bases lay outside the gene matches. The germline CDR1 and CDR2 sequences are SQVTM and ANQGSEA. CDR3 DNA: TGCAGCGTTGAGTGGTCGACAGGGGCTGGACTAGCGGACAATGAGCAGTTCTTC. Amino acids: CSVEWSTGAGLADNEQFF.

V gene TRBV6-5 combines with J gene TRBJ1-1; 7 bases are shared with TRBD1. The V and J ends lost 7 bases and 0 bases, in that order; junction bases with no gene match: 5. The CDR3 covers 14 residues. Per germline, CDR1 MNHEY and CDR2 SVGAGI. The CDR3 region has the DNA TGTGCCAGCACTAGAGACAGGGTGAACACTGAAGCTTTCTTT. It is translated as CASTRDRVNTEAFF.

The rearrangement uses TRBV28 and TRBJ1-1; D perhaps matches TRBD1 (5 bases). The CDR3 contains 13 residues. The germline V and J ends were trimmed by 6 bases and 4 bases, with 12 bases remaining between them. Germline V gene sequence: CDR1 MDHEN, CDR2 SYDVKM. The CDR3 DNA reads TGTGCCAGCAGCAGTCTGGGGGGCACTGAAGCTTTCTTT. Translation gives CASSSLGGTEAFF. Filled out from reference TRBV28 and TRBJ1-1, the complete variable domain reads DVKVTQSSRYLVKRTGEKVFLECVQDMDHENMFWYRQDPGLGLRLIYFSYDVKMKEKGDIPEGYSVSREKKERFSLILESASTNQTSMYLCASSSLGGTEAFFGQGTRLTVV.

This chain links TRBV9 with TRBJ2-3, with 7 bases lining up with TRBD2. Unmatched junction bases numbered 8, after V lost 4 bases and J lost 6 bases. Germline V CDR1 and CDR2: SGDLS, YYNGEE. This CDR3 contains 14 residues. As DNA, the CDR3 is TGTGCCAGCAGCCAGTCGGGGAGGGCCGATACGCAGTATTTT. It translates to CASSQSGRADTQYF.

V is TRBV19 and J is TRBJ2-5; 11 bases fit TRBD2. Germline trimming cut 5 bases from V and 2 bases from J; bases unmatched to any gene: 4. CDR1 and CDR2 from the germline V gene are LNHDA and SQIVND (reference sequence). CDR3 length equals 15 residues. The CDR3 region is CASSGRLAGQETQYF. The DNA for the CDR3 is TGTGCCAGTAGTGGGCGACTAGCGGGGCAAGAGACCCAGTACTTC.

This clone was observed many times. The gene calls are TRBV5-1 and TRBJ2-7; the D is unclear. In germline, CDR1 is SGHRS, CDR2 YFSETQ. V gave up 2 bases and J gave up 6 bases, with 18 bases separating them. This CDR3 is built from 15 residues. Written as DNA, the CDR3 is TGCGCCAGCAGCTTAAATGCCCCACCCCCGGTCGAGCAGTACTTC. Translation gives CASSLNAPPPVEQYF. The full variable domain, rest sourced from reference TRBV5-1 and TRBJ2-7, is KAGVTQTPRYLIKTRGQQVTLSCSPISGHRSVSWYQQTPGQGLQFLFEYFSETQRNKGNFPGRFSGRQFSNSRSEMNVSTLELGDSALYLCASSLNAPPPVEQYFGPGTRLTVT.

The V gene is TRBV18, the J gene TRBJ1-4, with TRBD1 matching 8 bases. The ends lost 3 bases at V and 8 bases at J; junction bases unmatched: 8. The CDR3 runs 15 residues. Germline CDR1 is KGHSH and CDR2 is LQKENI. DNA for the CDR3: TGTGCCAGCTCACCTCTCAGGGGGCTGAGCGAAAAACTGTTTTTT. This sequence encodes CASSPLRGLSEKLFF. Full variable domain (remainder filled in from reference TRBV18 and TRBJ1-4): NAGVMQNPRHLVRRRGQEARLRCSPMKGHSHVYWYRQLPEEGLKFMVYLQKENIIDESGMPKERFSAEFPKEGPSILRIQQVVRGDSAAYFCASSPLRGLSEKLFFGSGTQLSVL.

In its sample, this clone is medium-sized. V is TRBV29-1 and J is TRBJ1-1; a weak D match, TRBD1 (6 bases). The germline V gene encodes CDR1 SQVTM and CDR2 ANQGSEA. This CDR3 is 13 amino acids long. Trimming shortened V by 1 base and J by 6 bases, and 12 bases separated the two germline ends. The CDR3 spells CSVEGGEGAEAFF. The DNA of the CDR3 is TGCAGCGTTGAAGGTGGGGAGGGGGCTGAAGCTTTCTTT.

J is TRBJ2-1 and V is TRBV7-9; no firm D call. Germline V gene lookup returns CDR1 SEHNR and CDR2 FQNEAQ (reference sequence). With 1 base removed from V and 1 base from J, the gap between germline ends came to 8 bases. This CDR3 is built from 15 residues. The CDR3 region is CASSLGLKSYNEQFF. The CDR3 bases are TGTGCCAGCAGCTTAGGACTGAAGTCCTACAATGAGCAGTTCTTC.

This clone is labeled as medium-sized. The chain carries TRBV18 and TRBJ2-1; TRBD1 agrees at 7 bases. The CDR3 covers 16 residues. V lost 0 bases and J lost 0; bases outside the gene matches: 2. From germline, CDR1 is KGHSH and CDR2 LQKENI. The CDR3 is CASSPPGGVSYNEQFF. Here the CDR3 DNA reads TGTGCCAGCTCACCACCAGGGGGCGTCTCCTACAATGAGCAGTTCTTC.

The V and J genes are TRBV5-5 and TRBJ1-1; 8 nucleotides agree with TRBD1. Germline trimming cut 0 bases from V and 3 bases from J; bases unmatched to any gene: 4. Germline V CDR1 and CDR2: SGHKS, YYEKEE (reference sequence). This CDR3 region has 15 residues. The CDR3 loop reads CASSLDRGFYTEAFF. CDR3 in DNA: TGTGCCAGCAGCTTGGACAGGGGGTTTTACACTGAAGCTTTCTTT.

The CDR3 is CASSQASNYRGWAFF. The CDR3 DNA reads as TGTGCCAGCAGCCAAGCAAGCAACTACAGGGGGTGGGCTTTCTTT. This chain links TRBV14 with TRBJ1-1, with 8 bases that match TRBD1. V dropped 1 base and J dropped 11; count of bases not matched to a gene: 12. Per germline, CDR1 SGHDN and CDR2 FVKESK. This CDR3 comprises 15 residues.

The chain recombines TRBV18 with TRBJ2-3; D might be TRBD2 (5 bases). This CDR3 spans 14 amino acids. V was shortened by 3 bases and J by 4 bases, with 11 bases between the two germline ends. The V gene's germline CDR1 is KGHSH and CDR2 LQKENI. This chain's CDR3 is CASSPGRGSDTQYF. The DNA for the CDR3 is TGTGCCAGCTCACCGGGTCGGGGTTCAGATACGCAGTATTTT. The full variable domain, its missing parts supplied by reference TRBV18 and TRBJ2-3, is NAGVMQNPRHLVRRRGQEARLRCSPMKGHSHVYWYRQLPEEGLKFMVYLQKENIIDESGMPKERFSAEFPKEGPSILRIQQVVRGDSAAYFCASSPGRGSDTQYFGPGTRLTVL.

A note on this clone: An end of the junction does not agree with germline; a read error may underlie this. Within the sample, other DNA sequences also encode this same CDR3. The rearrangement links TRBV6-5 to TRBJ2-2; TRBD2 agrees at 9 bases. The length of the CDR3 is 15 residues. Germline assignment: CDR1 MNHEY and CDR2 SVGAGI. The CDR3, as DNA: TGTGCCAGCAGTACGAGCGGGAGGCACACCGGGGAGTTGTTTTTT. It encodes CASSTSGRHTGELFF.

The V call is TRBV14, the J call TRBJ2-1, with TRBD1 matching over 10 bases. The ends lost 4 bases at V and 8 bases at J; junction bases unmatched: 11. The CDR3 is 16 amino acids. Per germline, CDR1 SGHDN and CDR2 FVKESK. The CDR3: CASSRAAGTGEYEQFF. CDR3 coding DNA: TGTGCCAGCAGCCGAGCCGCCGGGACAGGGGAATATGAGCAGTTCTTC.

The chain is built from TRBV7-8 and TRBJ2-2; 9 bases are shared with TRBD2. The CDR3 has 16 residues. CDR1 and CDR2 (germline): SGHVS, FQNEAQ. The V segment lost 4 bases and the J segment 5 bases; nucleotides outside the gene matches: 8. CDR3 sequence reads: CASSSFSGSGTGELFF. The CDR3 DNA reads TGTGCCAGCAGCTCATTTAGCGGGAGCGGGACCGGGGAGCTGTTTTTT.

The chain uses TRBV28 and TRBJ1-5; tentative D call: TRBD1 (5 bases). Germline values: CDR1 MDHEN, CDR2 SYDVKM. V lost 6 bases to trimming and J lost 0 bases, with 15 bases between them. The CDR3 length is 16 residues. This CDR3 is CASSSRTPDSNQPQHF. CDR3 in DNA: TGTGCCAGCAGCTCCAGGACACCCGATAGCAATCAGCCCCAGCATTTT. The complete variable domain, with remaining parts taken from reference TRBV28 and TRBJ1-5, reads DVKVTQSSRYLVKRTGEKVFLECVQDMDHENMFWYRQDPGLGLRLIYFSYDVKMKEKGDIPEGYSVSREKKERFSLILESASTNQTSMYLCASSSRTPDSNQPQHFGDGTRLSIL.

V usage is TRBV27 and J usage is TRBJ2-7, with 8 bases lining up with TRBD2. This CDR3 comprises 13 residues. Looked up from germline, CDR1 is MNHEY and CDR2 is SMNVEV (reference sequence). V dropped 5 bases and J dropped 3; count of bases not matched to a gene: 3. In DNA, the CDR3 is TGTGCCAGCAGTGTGGGACTAGGCTACGAGCAGTACTTC. This encodes CASSVGLGYEQYF.

The V and J genes are TRBV7-9 and TRBJ1-2; weak D call: TRBD1 (5 bases). Germline V gene data show CDR1 as SEHNR and CDR2 as FQNEAQ (reference sequence). The CDR3 length is 15 residues. V lost 5 bases and J 4 bases, leaving 17 bases between the germline ends. The CDR3 sequence is CASSTPGKTGYGYTF. The CDR3 nucleotides read TGTGCCAGCAGCACTCCAGGGAAAACTGGCTATGGCTACACCTTC.

The rearrangement joins TRBV4-1 to TRBJ2-2, with D perhaps TRBD2 (6 bases). This CDR3 region has 15 residues. Trimming left V 4 bases short and J 2 bases short, with 11 bases between. In germline, CDR1 is MGHRA, CDR2 YSYEKL. CDR3 in DNA: TGCGCCAGCAGCCTCTCCGGGGGTAACACCGGGGAGCTGTTTTTT. This codes for CASSLSGGNTGELFF.